This T cell receptor (beta chain) derives from a study of regulatory T cells in long-lasting Graves disease. Time point: persistent/refractory GD, antithyroid drugs over 5 years with positive TRAb. With RNA extracted from PBMCs as input, the TCR library was made. The germline CDR1 and CDR2 sequences are MDHEN and SYDVKM. V was shortened by 1 base and J by 3 bases, with 13 bases between the two germline ends. The CDR3 is made up of 16 amino acids. Relying on iRepertoire HTBI primers and Arm-PCR of CDR3 regions, the team built TCR beta libraries. TCRdb used MiXCR to reprocess the multiplex PCR reads, holding one entry per CDR3 protein. The table shows 400,000 to 500,000 distinct CDR3 sequences, with less than 25% occurring only once.

This rearrangement joins TRBV28 to TRBJ1-5; D remains ambiguous. This sample comprised peripheral blood mononuclear cells (PBMCs), obtained when the disease was refractory, from a patient treated with antithyroid drugs. This receptor was taken from a female donor with Graves disease. The CDR3 is CASSLFLRLNNQPQHF. DNA of the CDR3: TGTGCCAGCAGTTTATTTCTCAGACTGAACAATCAGCCCCAGCATTTT.